The rows below give T cell receptor beta chains drawn from one sample of a study of blood T cell repertoires in COVID-19. Libraries were prepared by immunoSEQ multiplex PCR; TCRdb keeps only in-frame clonotypes and omits some of them. The sample consists of 350,000 to 450,000 clones, about 88% of them appearing once. The sequencing input was PBMCs or T cells enriched from blood (not recorded which). The receptor source for this set is a woman between 18 and 29 years old who had been exposed to COVID-19. Each CDR3 is given with its conserved first and last residue. A D gene is named only where the DNA matches it firmly. A row's size may be missing; if present it is once, few, many or a size class.

V: TRBV19
length: 15
J: TRBJ1-4
size: NA
D: NA
CDR3: CASSSPGATNEKLFF
DNA: TGTGCCAGTAGTTCGCCGGGTGCAACTAATGAAAAACTGTTTTTT

V: TRBV6-5
length: 14
J: TRBJ2-7
size: NA
D: NA
CDR3: CASSYARGPYEQYF
DNA: TGTGCCAGCAGTTACGCCAGGGGACCCTACGAGCAGTACTTC

V: TRBV10-2
length: 13
J: TRBJ2-7
size: NA
D: TRBD1
CDR3: CASRLGQGYEQYF
DNA: TGCGCCAGCAGACTGGGACAGGGGTACGAGCAGTACTTC

V: TRBV3-1/TRBV3-2
length: 15
J: TRBJ1-6
size: NA
D: NA
CDR3: CASSPGGSYNSPLHF
DNA: TGTGCCAGCAGCCCGGGGGGCTCCTATAATTCACCCCTCCACTTT

V: TRBV24-1
length: 13
J: TRBJ1-5
size: NA
D: NA
CDR3: CATSGSQGQPQHF
DNA: TGTGCCACCTCGGGCAGCCAGGGTCAGCCCCAGCATTTT

V: TRBV20-1
length: 11
J: TRBJ2-5
size: once
D: TRBD2
CDR3: CSGGEGQAQYF
DNA: TGCAGTGGAGGGGAGGGGCAGGCCCAGTACTTC

V: TRBV6-2/TRBV6-3
length: 16
J: TRBJ2-7
size: NA
D: TRBD2
CDR3: CASSSPGSGRPYEQYF
DNA: TGTGCCAGCAGTTCCCCGGGGAGCGGGAGGCCATACGAGCAGTACTTC

V: TRBV9
length: 15
J: TRBJ1-1
size: NA
D: TRBD1
CDR3: CASSVEGQGGTEAFF
DNA: TGTGCCAGCAGCGTAGAGGGACAGGGGGGGACTGAAGCTTTCTTT

V: TRBV7-3
length: 15
J: TRBJ2-3
size: NA
D: NA
CDR3: CASSSRGGGTDTQYF
DNA: TGTGCCAGCAGCTCGCGCGGGGGCGGGACAGATACGCAGTATTTT

V: TRBV6-5
length: 12
J: TRBJ2-7
size: NA
D: NA
CDR3: CASSLSSYEQYF
DNA: TGTGCCAGCAGTCTAAGCTCCTACGAGCAGTACTTC

V: TRBV9
length: 14
J: TRBJ2-1
size: NA
D: TRBD2
CDR3: CASSVVEGRDEQFF
DNA: TGTGCCAGCAGCGTAGTCGAGGGGAGGGATGAGCAGTTCTTC

V: TRBV28
length: 15
J: TRBJ2-2
size: NA
D: TRBD1
CDR3: CASSPTDRAAGELFF
DNA: TGTGCCAGCAGCCCCACGGACAGGGCCGCCGGGGAGCTGTTTTTT

V: TRBV9
length: 14
J: TRBJ1-1
size: NA
D: TRBD1
CDR3: CASSVGQGWTEAFF
DNA: TGTGCCAGCAGCGTAGGACAGGGATGGACTGAAGCTTTCTTT

V: TRBV19
length: 15
J: TRBJ1-5
size: NA
D: TRBD1
CDR3: CASMTGTGGNQPQHF
DNA: TGTGCCAGTATGACCGGGACAGGGGGCAATCAGCCCCAGCATTTT

V: TRBV18
length: 14
J: TRBJ2-7
size: NA
D: NA
CDR3: CASSPKGLTYEQYF
DNA: TGTGCCAGCTCACCAAAGGGACTCACCTACGAGCAGTACTTC

V: TRBV7-6
length: 15
J: TRBJ2-7
size: NA
D: TRBD1
CDR3: CASSPDRDQTYEQYF
DNA: TGTGCCAGCAGCCCCGACAGGGACCAAACCTACGAGCAGTACTTC

V: TRBV5-1
length: 14
J: TRBJ1-6
size: NA
D: NA
CDR3: CASGPGTPGPPLHF
DNA: TGCGCCAGCGGACCTGGGACACCCGGTCCACCCCTCCACTTT

V: TRBV5-1
length: 18
J: TRBJ2-5
size: NA
D: TRBD2
CDR3: CASSLALSSGRAEETQYF
DNA: TGCGCCAGCAGCTTGGCCCTCTCTAGCGGGAGGGCCGAGGAGACCCAGTACTTC

V: TRBV9
length: 16
J: TRBJ2-2
size: NA
D: NA
CDR3: CASSVHDRPNTGELFF
DNA: TGTGCCAGCAGCGTACACGACAGGCCGAACACCGGGGAGCTGTTTTTT

V: TRBV4-3
length: 15
J: TRBJ1-2
size: NA
D: TRBD1
CDR3: CARSRQGAGFIGYTF
DNA: TGCGCCCGCAGCCGCCAGGGGGCAGGGTTTATCGGCTACACCTTC

V: TRBV11-2
length: 15
J: TRBJ2-7
size: NA
D: TRBD1
CDR3: CASSLGTGNIYEQYF
DNA: TGTGCCAGCAGCTTGGGGACAGGGAATATCTACGAGCAGTACTTC

V: TRBV5-1
length: 16
J: TRBJ2-2
size: NA
D: NA
CDR3: CASSFLRERNTGELFF
DNA: TGCGCCAGCAGCTTCCTCCGGGAGAGAAACACCGGGGAGCTGTTTTTT